The 24 T cell receptor beta chains below come from one sample, sequenced in a study of T cell repertoires in cytomegalovirus infection. TCRdb reprocessed the reads with MiXCR, giving one entry per CDR3 protein. The repertoire holds about 150,000 distinct CDR3 sequences, with 23% as singletons. The sample taken for sequencing was PBMCs. These TCRs come from a human donor in good health (CMV status not recorded). Some clones in this sample may be carry-over from other donors' samples.

This clonotype has ten or more counts. The gene calls are TRBV7-9 and TRBJ2-7, with D possibly matching TRBD2 (6 bases). CDR1 is SEHNR and CDR2 is FQNEAQ in the germline V gene (reference sequence). The germline V and J ends were trimmed by 5 bases and 3 bases, with 11 bases remaining between them. The CDR3 runs to 13 residues. The CDR3 sequence: CASSAEGGYEQYF. In DNA, the CDR3 is TGTGCCAGCAGCGCAGAGGGAGGCTACGAGCAGTACTTC.

The chain employs TRBV10-3 and TRBJ1-1; D gene ambiguous. V was trimmed by 6 bases and J by 1 base, leaving 12 bases between them. The CDR3 runs 14 residues. Germline V gene data show CDR1 as ENHRY and CDR2 as SYGVKD. The chain's CDR3 is CAIRPREQNTEAFF. CDR3 nucleotides: TGTGCCATCAGACCGAGAGAACAGAACACTGAAGCTTTCTTT.

V gene TRBV20-1 combines with J gene TRBJ2-1, with 10 nucleotides matching TRBD2. CDR1 DFQATT and CDR2 SNEGSKA come from the germline V gene (reference sequence). The junction had 2 bases not matched to a gene; V was cut back by 5 bases and J by 1 base. The length of the CDR3 is 14 residues. CDR3 sequence (DNA): TGCAGTGCTGGACTAGCGGATTCCTACAATGAGCAGTTCTTC. It codes for CSAGLADSYNEQFF.

V and J are TRBV28 and TRBJ1-1, with D uncertain. The CDR3 runs 12 residues. The V end was cut by 8 bases, the J end by 11 bases, with 18 bases between. Germline loops: CDR1 MDHEN, CDR2 SYDVKM. The CDR3 DNA reads as TGTGCCAGCTCGGCCCACAGAACCGAGGCTTTCTTT. Protein sequence: CASSAHRTEAFF.

The table lists this clonotype with a few counts. The chain has TRBV28 and TRBJ2-7, with D perhaps matching TRBD1 or TRBD2 (5 bases each). Germline-derived CDR1 and CDR2 are MDHEN and SYDVKM. V was cut by 5 bases and J by 5 bases, with 16 bases left in between. The CDR3 contains 14 residues. Here the CDR3 reads CASSLPGAQNEQYF. The CDR3 coding sequence is TGTGCCAGCAGTCTCCCCGGGGCACAGAACGAGCAGTACTTC.

This clonotype has more than one count but fewer than ten. The chain has TRBV7-9 and TRBJ1-1; 8 nucleotides agree with TRBD1. This CDR3 comprises 16 residues. CDR1 is SEHNR and CDR2 is FQNEAQ in the germline V gene (reference sequence). After removal of 5 bases from V and 0 bases from J, the junction contained 8 bases not matched to a gene. The DNA for the CDR3 is TGTGCCAGCAGCCCACCCCAGGGGGCCCTGAACACTGAAGCTTTCTTT. Its translation is CASSPPQGALNTEAFF.

The chain carries TRBV19 and TRBJ1-1, with 9 nucleotides matching TRBD1. V lost 4 bases to trimming and J lost 2 bases; unmatched junction nucleotides: 8. The germline V gene has CDR1 LNHDA and CDR2 SQIVND (reference sequence). CDR3 size: 16 residues. The CDR3 spells CASSRQGVTGNTEAFF. CDR3 in DNA: TGTGCCAGTAGTAGACAGGGGGTTACTGGAAACACTGAAGCTTTCTTT.

The CDR3 coding sequence is TGCAGCGTAGAGGTGTACAATGAGCAGTTCTTC. Amino acid sequence: CSVEVYNEQFF. The gene calls are TRBV29-1 and TRBJ2-1; D unresolved. Per the germline V gene, CDR1 is SQVTM and CDR2 is ANQGSEA. V lost 6 bases to trimming and J lost 4 bases, with 7 bases between them. CDR3 length: 11 amino acids.

CDR3 sequence (DNA): TGTGCCAGCAGAGAAGAGATGAACACTGAAGCTTTCTTT. Protein product: CASREEMNTEAFF. The chain has TRBV27 and TRBJ1-1; D uncertain. Trimming stripped 6 bases from V and 0 bases from J, with 8 bases between. Germline CDR1 MNHEY, CDR2 SMNVEV (reference sequence). The CDR3 loop spans 13 amino acids.

The CDR3 loop is CASSRDRAHEQYF. The CDR3 coding sequence is TGTGCCAGCAGCCGGGACAGGGCACACGAGCAGTACTTC. The chain links TRBV12-3 or TRBV12-4 to TRBJ2-7, with 9 bases fitting TRBD1. Losses at the gene ends were 6 bases for V and 5 bases for J; bases not matched to a gene: 5. The CDR3 is 13 amino acids.

This clonotype was seen ten or more times. The chain is built from TRBV12-3 or TRBV12-4 and TRBJ2-6; unclear D gene. V lost 10 bases to trimming and J lost 2 bases, with 9 bases between them. The CDR3 loop spans 13 amino acids. CDR3 sequence (DNA): TGTGCCATCTCGCCCCCTGGGGCCAACGTCCTGACTTTC. Protein sequence: CAISPPGANVLTF.

As regards this clonotype: This may be a read error, as it is one base from a much larger clone. The J gene is TRBJ2-5, the V gene TRBV7-2; 9 bases are shared with TRBD2. The germline gives CDR1 SGHTA, CDR2 FQGNSA. The CDR3 runs 16 residues. The CDR3: CASSLVRRGGKENQYF. The DNA of the CDR3 is TGTGCCAGCAGCTTAGTTCGGCGGGGGGGAAAAGAGAACCAGTACTTC.

The J gene is TRBJ1-2, the V gene TRBV19; a weak D match, TRBD1 (5 bases). Trimming shortened V by 3 bases and J by 4 bases, and 15 bases separated the two germline ends. CDR3 length: 15 amino acids. From germline, CDR1 is LNHDA and CDR2 SQIVND (reference sequence). The DNA for the CDR3 is TGTGCCAGTAGTATTCTGGACCCAGGGAGCTATGGCTACACCTTC. Translated, it gives CASSILDPGSYGYTF.

Only a few counts were recorded for this clonotype. V usage is TRBV6-1 and J usage is TRBJ1-1; no definite D call. Trimming pared 1 base from V and 0 bases from J, leaving 6 bases between. CDR3 size: 14 residues. Germline V gene sequence: CDR1 MNHNS, CDR2 SASEGT. This CDR3 reads CASSEVMVNTEAFF. DNA of the CDR3: TGTGCCAGCAGTGAAGTCATGGTGAACACTGAAGCTTTCTTT.

V usage is TRBV7-9 and J usage is TRBJ1-1; 9 nucleotides line up with TRBD1. V trimming: 0 bases; J trimming: 6 bases; junction bases outside the gene matches: 5. Germline assignment: CDR1 SEHNR and CDR2 FQNEAQ (reference sequence). This CDR3 region has 15 residues. CDR3 loop: CASSLARTGVAEAFF. As DNA, the CDR3 is TGTGCCAGCAGCTTAGCCAGGACAGGGGTGGCTGAAGCTTTCTTT.

This clonotype was seen more than once but under ten times. The genes are TRBV20-1 and TRBJ2-5, with D tentatively TRBD1 or TRBD2 (5 bases each). Trimming shortened V by 6 bases and J by 6 bases, and 17 bases separated the two germline ends. Germline-derived CDR1 and CDR2 are DFQATT and SNEGSKA (reference sequence). The CDR3 totals 13 residues. The CDR3 sequence: CSAPGPDAQTQYF. The CDR3 DNA sequence: TGCAGTGCCCCGGGACCCGACGCACAGACCCAGTACTTC.

A few counts support this clonotype. The chain is built from TRBV2 and TRBJ2-1; perhaps D is TRBD1 or TRBD2 (6 bases each). Between the trimmed V and J ends, which lost 6 bases and 10 bases, there was a span of 16 bases. The CDR3 is made up of 13 amino acids. Looked up from germline, CDR1 is SNHLY and CDR2 is FYNNEI. The CDR3 DNA reads TGTGCCAGCAGACGAACCGGGGGCGGCGAGCAGTTCTTC. This gives the protein CASRRTGGGEQFF. Looking up the rest from reference TRBV2 and TRBJ2-1 gives the full variable domain: EPEVTQTPSHQVTQMGQEVILRCVPISNHLYFYWYRQILGQKVEFLVSFYNNEISEKSEIFDDQFSVERPDGSNFTLKIRSTKLEDSAMYFCASRRTGGGEQFFGPGTRLTVL.

The V call is TRBV28, the J call TRBJ1-6; D is undetermined. CDR3 length: 14 residues. Germline V gene sequence: CDR1 MDHEN, CDR2 SYDVKM. Trimming removed 7 bases from V and 7 bases from J, with 14 bases in between. CDR3 protein: CASNPTKFNSPLHF. The CDR3 DNA reads as TGTGCCAGCAACCCCACTAAATTCAATTCACCCCTCCACTTT.

This clonotype appeared many times. The chain has TRBV14 and TRBJ2-7; either TRBD1 or TRBD2 may supply D (5 bases each). V shed 3 bases and J shed 3 bases, with 18 bases lying between them. The length of the CDR3 is 16 residues. CDR1 and CDR2 (germline): SGHDN, FVKESK. CDR3 in amino acids: CASSHEGWRRNYEQYF. The CDR3 coding sequence is TGTGCCAGCAGCCATGAGGGGTGGCGGAGGAACTACGAGCAGTACTTC.

This clonotype is labeled as medium-sized. The chain links TRBV28 to TRBJ2-7; 8 nucleotides align to TRBD1. The V gene end was trimmed by 4 bases and the J gene end by 5 bases; junction bases not matched to a gene: 10. Germline values: CDR1 MDHEN, CDR2 SYDVKM. The CDR3 runs 15 residues. The CDR3 is CASSSRQGNVHEQYF. The CDR3 nucleotides read TGTGCCAGCAGTTCCCGACAGGGGAATGTCCACGAGCAGTACTTC.

V usage is TRBV12-3 or TRBV12-4 and J usage is TRBJ1-5; D not resolved. CDR3 length: 13 amino acids. V dropped 6 bases and J dropped 3 bases, with 9 bases sitting between them. The CDR3 loop is CASSREDNQPQHF. The CDR3 bases are TGTGCCAGCAGCCGGGAGGACAATCAGCCCCAGCATTTT.

A few counts support this clonotype. V and J are TRBV12-3 or TRBV12-4 and TRBJ1-6; 9 positions match TRBD1. V was clipped by 5 bases and J by 7 bases; unmatched bases: 6. The CDR3 has 15 amino acids. CDR3 DNA: TGTGCCAGCAGTACCCGACAGGGGGGAAATTCACCCCTCCACTTT. It codes for CASSTRQGGNSPLHF.

V and J are TRBV28 and TRBJ2-3, with D unresolved. Per the germline V gene, CDR1 is MDHEN and CDR2 is SYDVKM. The CDR3 is 13 amino acids. Trimming left V 7 bases short and J 2 bases short, with 10 bases between. The CDR3 nucleotides read TGTGCCAGCAACCAGGTTGACACAGATACGCAGTATTTT. This gives the protein CASNQVDTDTQYF.

There are a few counts of this clonotype. The CDR3 here is CASSLGTGPQYGYTF. The CDR3 DNA reads as TGTGCCAGCAGTTTAGGGACAGGGCCTCAATATGGCTACACCTTC. This chain joins TRBV12-3 or TRBV12-4 and TRBJ1-2, with 8 bases matching TRBD1. Trimming took 1 base from V and 5 from J; bases not matched to a gene: 6. The CDR3 length is 15 residues.